Listed below are T cell receptor beta chains from one sample, sequenced in a study of blood T cell repertoires in COVID-19. Generated by immunoSEQ multiplex PCR, the TCRdb table keeps only in-frame clones and is missing some. Among about 100,000 clones, roughly 84% were seen once, and the ten largest hold more than 2%. The specimen was peripheral blood. These receptors were obtained from a human donor in a cohort sampled during active COVID-19. The CDR3 runs from the conserved cysteine through the conserved F or W. A D gene is named only where the DNA matches it firmly. A row's size may be missing; if present it is once, few, many or a size class.

NA	TRBV3-1/TRBV3-2	TRBJ2-1	NA	CASSQESRGINDEQFF	TGTGCCAGCAGCCAAGAATCTCGGGGGATCAACGATGAGCAGTTCTTC
NA	TRBV18	TRBJ1-5	NA	CASSPGRDHQPQHF	TGTGCCAGCTCACCAGGCAGGGATCATCAGCCCCAGCATTTT
NA	TRBV12-3/TRBV12-4	TRBJ2-4	NA	CASSSTNIQYF	TGTGCCAGCAGTTCCACTAACATTCAGTACTTC
few	TRBV6-6	TRBJ2-7	NA	CASSYRGGSISYEQYF	TGTGCCAGCAGTTACAGAGGGGGTAGTATATCCTACGAGCAGTACTTC
NA	TRBV28	TRBJ2-1	TRBD2	CASSLWREAYNEQFF	TGTGCCAGCAGTTTGTGGCGGGAGGCTTACAATGAGCAGTTCTTC
NA	TRBV6-5	TRBJ1-2	NA	CASSSTTGRYGYTF	TGTGCCAGCAGTTCCACGACAGGACGCTATGGCTACACCTTC
NA	TRBV12-3/TRBV12-4	TRBJ1-2	TRBD1	CASSETGAGGYTF	TGTGCCAGCAGCGAGACAGGGGCGGGTGGCTACACCTTC
NA	TRBV19	TRBJ2-2	TRBD2	CASSIQRGNTGELFF	TGTGCCAGTAGTATCCAGCGGGGGAACACCGGGGAGCTGTTTTTT
once	TRBV18	TRBJ2-3	TRBD2	CASSPISGGSTDTQYF	TGTGCCAGCTCACCGATCAGCGGGGGGTCCACAGATACGCAGTATTTT
few	TRBV7-3	TRBJ2-7	TRBD2	CASSPRLAGEHEQYF	TGTGCCAGCAGCCCGCGACTAGCGGGAGAACACGAGCAGTACTTC
NA	TRBV7-8	TRBJ1-2	TRBD1	CASSTTGGALGGYTF	TGTGCCAGCAGCACCACAGGGGGCGCACTGGGTGGCTACACCTTC
NA	TRBV6-5	TRBJ1-6	TRBD1	CASSPDRGHNSPLHF	TGTGCCAGCAGTCCTGACAGGGGCCATAATTCACCCCTCCACTTT
NA	TRBV2	TRBJ2-7	NA	CASSDPSLSYEQYF	TGTGCCAGCAGTGACCCGAGCTTATCATACGAGCAGTACTTC
NA	TRBV18	TRBJ2-2	TRBD2	CASSPTSVRNTGELFF	TGTGCCAGCTCACCCACTAGCGTTCGGAACACCGGGGAGCTGTTTTTT
NA	TRBV4-1	TRBJ1-2	NA	CASSHPDSLYTF	TGCGCCAGCAGCCATCCGGACAGCCTCTACACCTTC
once	TRBV11-2	TRBJ2-1	NA	CASSFRGNSYNEQFF	TGTGCCAGCAGCTTTCGGGGAAACTCCTACAATGAGCAGTTCTTC
NA	TRBV7-8	TRBJ1-2	NA	CASSFESSGYTF	TGTGCCAGCAGCTTTGAGAGTAGTGGCTACACCTTC
NA	TRBV11-2	TRBJ1-2	TRBD1	CASSFFLQGYGYTF	TGTGCCAGCAGCTTCTTCCTACAGGGGTATGGCTACACCTTC
NA	TRBV27	TRBJ1-1	NA	CASSSLQGEAFF	TGTGCCAGCAGTTCCCTGCAGGGTGAAGCTTTCTTT
once	TRBV6-4	TRBJ2-3	TRBD2	CASMGGGGTDTQYF	TGTGCCAGCATGGGGGGAGGGGGCACAGATACGCAGTATTTT
few	TRBV18	TRBJ1-1	TRBD1	CASSPRDRGFRTEAFF	TGTGCCAGCTCACCAAGGGACAGGGGGTTCCGAACTGAAGCTTTCTTT
few	TRBV27	TRBJ2-2	TRBD1	CASSLGTVNTGELFF	TGTGCCAGCAGTTTGGGGACAGTCAACACCGGGGAGCTGTTTTTT
NA	TRBV3-1/TRBV3-2	TRBJ2-7	NA	CASSRSPADEQYF	TGTGCCAGCAGCCGAAGTCCAGCGGACGAGCAGTACTTC
NA	TRBV12-3/TRBV12-4	TRBJ1-2	NA	CASSLDTYYGYTF	TGTGCCAGCAGTTTGGACACCTACTATGGCTACACCTTC
NA	TRBV30	TRBJ1-2	NA	CAWSAQAVGYTF	TGTGCCTGGAGTGCGCAGGCCGTCGGCTACACCTTC
NA	TRBV5-1	TRBJ2-2	TRBD2	CASSSQTSGSTGELFF	TGCGCCAGCAGCTCCCAAACTAGCGGGAGCACGGGGGAGCTGTTTTTT
NA	TRBV5-5	TRBJ2-1	NA	CASSLFRGGYNEQFF	TGTGCCAGCAGCTTGTTCAGGGGCGGATACAATGAGCAGTTCTTC
NA	TRBV6-5	TRBJ1-5	NA	CASSSVGNQPQHF	TGTGCCAGCAGTTCAGTGGGCAATCAGCCCCAGCATTTT
NA	TRBV30	TRBJ1-5	TRBD1	CAWSGTGEGNQPQHF	TGTGCCTGGAGCGGGACAGGGGAGGGGAATCAGCCCCAGCATTTT
NA	TRBV7-9	TRBJ1-5	TRBD1	CASSHGTGNQPQHF	TGTGCCAGCAGCCATGGGACAGGGAATCAGCCCCAGCATTTT
NA	TRBV11-3	TRBJ2-1	TRBD2	CASSSGIAGGPTYNEQFF	TGTGCCAGCAGCTCCGGAATAGCGGGAGGGCCAACCTACAATGAGCAGTTCTTC
NA	TRBV5-1	TRBJ2-7	TRBD1	CASSQATGNAYEQYF	TGCGCCAGCAGCCAAGCGACAGGGAACGCCTACGAGCAGTACTTC
NA	TRBV7-2	TRBJ1-2	TRBD1	CASSTGQGLKGYTF	TGTGCCAGCAGCACGGGACAGGGTTTGAAAGGCTACACCTTC
NA	TRBV7-8	TRBJ2-5	NA	CASSRGWGQGETQYF	TGTGCCAGCAGCCGAGGGTGGGGGCAGGGTGAGACCCAGTACTTC
few	TRBV7-2	TRBJ2-3	TRBD2	CASSSRLAGGMDADTQYF	TGTGCCAGCAGCTCACGACTAGCGGGGGGGATGGACGCAGATACGCAGTATTTT
NA	TRBV6-6	TRBJ1-1	TRBD1	CASGTGAGNTEAFF	TGTGCCAGCGGGACAGGGGCGGGGAACACTGAAGCTTTCTTT
NA	TRBV5-5	TRBJ2-2	NA	CASSLGVGVGELFF	TGTGCCAGCAGCTTGGGAGTCGGGGTCGGGGAGCTGTTTTTT
NA	TRBV5-1	TRBJ1-2	NA	CASSPQTGDGYTF	TGCGCCAGCAGTCCTCAAACGGGAGATGGCTACACCTTC
NA	TRBV29-1	TRBJ2-3	NA	CSGQGLSTDTQYF	TGCAGCGGGCAGGGGTTAAGCACAGATACGCAGTATTTT
few	TRBV10-1	TRBJ2-1	TRBD1	CASSPRTGGYNEQFF	TGCGCCAGCAGCCCCAGGACAGGGGGCTACAATGAGCAGTTCTTC